The present T cell receptor beta chain was sequenced within a study of Ad26.COV2.S vaccination and SARS-CoV-2 variants. Here immunoSEQ multiplex PCR was the method, and the copy in TCRdb shows in-frame clones only, minus some. The table shows about 350,000 clones, with roughly 94% occurring only once. The CDR3 spans 13 residues. V lost 6 bases to trimming and J lost 3 bases, with 11 bases between them. Germline CDR1 MNHEY, CDR2 SVGAGI. The chain links TRBV6-5 to TRBJ2-5; the D is unclear. This receptor was obtained from a human donor who had recovered from COVID-19. The sample in question was peripheral blood, obtained after recovery from COVID-19. The CDR3 nucleotides read TGTGCCAGCAGGAAACTGGTGGAAGAGACCCAGTACTTC. Translated: CASRKLVEETQYF.